These 29 T cell receptor beta chains were all obtained from the same sample, sequenced in a study of blood T cell repertoires in COVID-19. Sequencing was performed with immunoSEQ multiplex PCR; in TCRdb, only in-frame clones are kept and a portion is missing. Among more than 300,000 clones listed, roughly nine tenths were seen once. Material for sequencing was PBMCs or T cells enriched from blood (not recorded which). These receptors came from a woman under 40 who had been exposed to COVID-19.

The rearrangement joins TRBV6-6 to TRBJ2-7; D gene unclear. CDR1 and CDR2 (germline): MNHNY, SVGAGI (reference sequence). This CDR3 has 12 residues. Deletions cut 5 bases from V and 1 base from J, with 6 bases between. CDR3 DNA: TGTGCCAGCAGTCGCAGTTCCTACGAGCAGTACTTC. It translates to CASSRSSYEQYF.

The V call is TRBV5-4, the J call TRBJ2-5, with a tentative D call TRBD2 (5 bases). The CDR3 consists of 15 residues. Trimming stripped 0 bases from V and 3 bases from J, with 12 bases between. In germline, CDR1 is SGHNT, CDR2 YYREEE (reference sequence). The CDR3 sequence: CASSLGAAQKETQYF. The DNA of the CDR3 is TGTGCCAGCAGCTTGGGAGCGGCTCAGAAAGAGACCCAGTACTTC. Complete variable domain (other parts from reference TRBV5-4 and TRBJ2-5): ETGVTQSPTHLIKTRGQQVTLRCSSQSGHNTVSWYQQALGQGPQFIFQYYREEENGRGNFPPRFSGLQFPNYSSELNVNALELDDSALYLCASSLGAAQKETQYFGPGTRLLVL.

The J gene is TRBJ1-2, the V gene TRBV19, with 7 bases lining up with TRBD1. With V trimmed by 8 bases and J by 0 bases, 6 bases remained unmatched. The CDR3 is 14 residues long. Looked up from germline, CDR1 is LNHDA and CDR2 is SQIVND (reference sequence). The CDR3 loop reads CASAWDSANYGYTF. In nucleotides, the CDR3 is TGTGCCAGTGCCTGGGACAGCGCTAACTATGGCTACACCTTC. Full variable domain (remainder filled in from reference TRBV19 and TRBJ1-2): DGGITQSPKYLFRKEGQNVTLSCEQNLNHDAMYWYRQDPGQGLRLIYYSQIVNDFQKGDIAEGYSVSREKKESFPLTVTSAQKNPTAFYLCASAWDSANYGYTFGSGTRLTVV.

The chain employs TRBV3-1 (or the pseudogene TRBV3-2) and TRBJ1-1; TRBD1 aligns across 10 bases. The germline V gene encodes CDR1 LGHDT and CDR2 YNNKEL (reference sequence). This CDR3 contains 16 residues. The ends lost 4 bases at V and 6 bases at J; junction bases unmatched: 11. The CDR3 spells CASSPLYTGTGAEAFF. The CDR3 DNA follows: TGTGCCAGCAGCCCCCTATACACCGGGACAGGGGCTGAAGCTTTCTTT.

The chain uses TRBV6-5 and TRBJ1-6; 7 bases are shared with TRBD1. This CDR3 region has 15 residues. V was pared by 5 bases and J by 9 bases, with 10 bases of the junction left unmatched. Germline CDR1 is MNHEY and CDR2 is SVGAGI. CDR3 protein: CASSNRDSRTSPLHF. The DNA of the CDR3 is TGTGCCAGCAGTAACCGGGACAGTCGTACTTCACCCCTCCACTTT.

The V call is TRBV28, the J call TRBJ1-6, with 8 bases fitting TRBD1. Trimming took 5 bases from V and 5 from J; bases not matched to a gene: 5. Per germline, CDR1 MDHEN and CDR2 SYDVKM. The CDR3 totals 15 residues. CDR3 in amino acids: CASSPMDRDNSPLHF. DNA of the CDR3: TGTGCCAGCAGTCCAATGGACAGGGATAATTCACCCCTCCACTTT.

The chain is built from TRBV7-2 and TRBJ2-7, with D unresolved. Trimming shortened V by 1 base and J by 3 bases, and 13 bases separated the two germline ends. The CDR3 sequence is 15 residues long. The germline gives CDR1 SGHTA, CDR2 FQGNSA. CDR3 in amino acids: CASSLDLPRLYEQYF. Here the CDR3 DNA reads TGTGCCAGCAGCTTAGATCTTCCTAGACTCTACGAGCAGTACTTC.

The V call is TRBV7-9, the J call TRBJ1-2, with D perhaps matching TRBD1 (5 bases). The CDR3 has 14 amino acids. Trimming cost V 1 base and J 5 bases, with 11 bases left between them. Germline assignment: CDR1 SEHNR and CDR2 FQNEAQ (reference sequence). CDR3 sequence: CASSLGRATYGYTF. In nucleotides, the CDR3 is TGTGCCAGCAGCTTAGGCAGGGCAACTTATGGCTACACCTTC.

V usage is TRBV4-3 and J usage is TRBJ1-2; D unclear. The CDR3 runs 14 residues. Germline assignment: CDR1 LGHNA and CDR2 YSLEER. Trimming left V 3 bases short and J 7 bases short, with 15 bases between. Here the CDR3 reads CASSHKSGRSGYTF. The CDR3 bases are TGCGCCAGCAGCCATAAATCGGGTAGGAGTGGCTACACCTTC.

This chain links TRBV10-3 with TRBJ1-4; TRBD1 matches at 9 bases. CDR1 and CDR2 from the germline V gene are ENHRY and SYGVKD. Trimming cost V 6 bases and J 5 bases; bases outside gene matches: 1. The length of the CDR3 is 13 residues. The CDR3 loop reads CAIRGTGNEKLFF. In nucleotides, the CDR3 is TGTGCCATCAGGGGGACAGGGAATGAAAAACTGTTTTTT.

The J gene is TRBJ2-6, the V gene TRBV12-3 or TRBV12-4; D is ambiguous. The CDR3 is made up of 12 amino acids. The germline V and J ends were trimmed by 5 bases and 5 bases, with 4 bases remaining between them. The CDR3 here is CASSLWANVLTF. The CDR3 nucleotides are TGTGCCAGCAGTCTTTGGGCCAACGTCCTGACTTTC.

The V gene is TRBV5-8, the J gene TRBJ1-4; 9 bases line up with TRBD1. The CDR3 extends over 15 amino acids. Germline CDR1 and CDR2: SGHTS and YDEGEE. The J segment lost 5 bases and the V segment lost 2 bases, leaving 4 bases of the junction unmatched. The CDR3 loop reads CASSFRQGVNEKLFF. The CDR3 DNA reads TGTGCCAGCAGCTTTCGACAGGGGGTAAATGAAAAACTGTTTTTT.

This sequence joins TRBV19 and TRBJ2-1, with TRBD1 matching 10 bases. From germline, CDR1 is LNHDA and CDR2 SQIVND (reference sequence). With 6 bases clipped from V and 8 bases from J, the junction kept 4 bases outside the gene matches. CDR3 length: 13 residues. As DNA, the CDR3 is TGTGCCAGTAGAGACAGGGGGCGCGATGAGCAGTTCTTC. It encodes CASRDRGRDEQFF.

The sample holds a few counts of this clone. The genes are TRBV7-9 and TRBJ2-1, with 8 nucleotides matching TRBD2. The germline V gene encodes CDR1 SEHNR and CDR2 FQNEAQ (reference sequence). Trimming removed 3 bases from V and 9 bases from J; junction bases left unmatched: 4. The CDR3 extends over 13 amino acids. In DNA, the CDR3 is TGTGCCAGCAGCTTTAGCGGGGTGGGTGAGCAGTTCTTC. Amino acid sequence: CASSFSGVGEQFF.

The chain is built from TRBV27 and TRBJ1-6; D is perhaps TRBD1 (5 bases). From germline, CDR1 is MNHEY and CDR2 SMNVEV (reference sequence). Deletions cut 7 bases from V and 12 bases from J, with 16 bases between. This CDR3 is 13 amino acids long. CDR3 residues: CASTSPGYGPLHF. The CDR3 nucleotides read TGTGCCAGCACGAGCCCAGGGTATGGACCCCTCCACTTT.

This chain uses TRBV5-6 with TRBJ1-4; no clear D. This CDR3 contains 14 residues. CDR1 and CDR2 from the germline V gene are SGHDT and YYEEEE. The V end lost 4 bases, the J end lost 0 bases, and 7 bases lay between the germline ends. The CDR3 protein is CASSGGPTNEKLFF. CDR3 nucleotides: TGTGCCAGCAGCGGAGGCCCAACTAATGAAAAACTGTTTTTT.

This clone was observed a handful of times. DNA of the CDR3: TGCGCCAGCAGCCATGACGCCGGAGGTAATGAAAAACTGTTTTTT. Residues: CASSHDAGGNEKLFF. The genes are TRBV4-3 and TRBJ1-4; unclear D gene. The CDR3 has 15 amino acids. Germline V lookup: CDR1 LGHNA, CDR2 YSLEER. V dropped 3 bases and J dropped 4 bases, with 12 bases sitting between them.

The V gene is TRBV6-5, the J gene TRBJ1-2; 9 bases fit TRBD1. J was trimmed by 6 bases and V by 6 bases; bases with no gene match: 11. The CDR3 has 15 residues. The germline V gene encodes CDR1 MNHEY and CDR2 SVGAGI. This chain's CDR3 is CASSQVSDRGDGYTF. The DNA for the CDR3 is TGTGCCAGCAGCCAAGTCTCCGACAGGGGGGATGGCTACACCTTC.

V is TRBV2 and J is TRBJ1-3; TRBD1 aligns across 8 bases. The germline V gene has CDR1 SNHLY and CDR2 FYNNEI. The CDR3 sequence is 20 residues long. Germline trimming cut 3 bases from V and 1 base from J; bases unmatched to any gene: 17. The CDR3 region has the DNA TGTGCCAGCAGTGACGTCGCAGGGGGCCGGGAGTTCATATCTGGAAACACCATATATTTT. As protein: CASSDVAGGREFISGNTIYF.

The chain combines TRBV7-8 with TRBJ1-2, with D hard to call. The germline CDR1 and CDR2 sequences are SGHVS and FQNEAQ. This CDR3 has 20 amino acids. V lost 0 bases to trimming and J lost 4 bases, with 27 bases between them. For the CDR3, the DNA is TGTGCCAGCAGCTTAGCGCGAACGAGGGCGCGCGGTAAACCGGTCTATGGCTACACCTTC. Translated, it gives CASSLARTRARGKPVYGYTF.

This clone was detected once. The chain is built from TRBV11-2 and TRBJ1-2; TRBD1 agrees at 8 bases. Germline V lookup: CDR1 SGHAT, CDR2 FQNNGV. The V segment lost 5 bases and the J segment 4 bases; nucleotides outside the gene matches: 15. CDR3 length: 17 residues. CDR3 DNA: TGTGCCAGCAGCCCACGGACAGGGAGTCGGTGGGGCTATGGCTACACCTTC. Translating it yields CASSPRTGSRWGYGYTF.

V usage is TRBV7-8 and J usage is TRBJ1-1; D ambiguous. V gave up 3 bases and J gave up 0 bases, with 5 bases separating them. Germline lookup yields CDR1 SGHVS and CDR2 FQNEAQ. This CDR3 is 13 amino acids long. The CDR3 loop reads CASSFTVNTEAFF. As DNA, the CDR3 is TGTGCCAGCAGCTTTACAGTGAACACTGAAGCTTTCTTT.

This chain uses TRBV7-2 with TRBJ1-2; the match to TRBD1 covers 8 bases. Germline CDR1 is SGHTA and CDR2 is FQGNSA. Trimming cost V 5 bases and J 0 bases; bases outside gene matches: 5. The CDR3 contains 15 residues. The CDR3 sequence: CASSARGLANYGYTF. The CDR3 nucleotides read TGTGCCAGCAGCGCCAGGGGGCTCGCTAACTATGGCTACACCTTC.

The chain recombines TRBV5-1 with TRBJ1-5; 7 bases match TRBD1. The V gene's germline CDR1 is SGHRS and CDR2 YFSETQ. The J segment lost 5 bases and the V segment lost 0 bases, leaving 5 bases of the junction unmatched. The CDR3 length is 15 residues. The chain's CDR3 is CASSLGGRGDQPQHF. The CDR3 DNA reads as TGCGCCAGCAGCTTGGGAGGCAGGGGGGATCAGCCCCAGCATTTT.

The genes are TRBV5-6 and TRBJ2-7; 10 nucleotides line up with TRBD2. This CDR3 is built from 15 residues. J lost 2 bases, V lost 0 bases, and 2 bases had no gene match. The germline V gene has CDR1 SGHDT and CDR2 YYEEEE. The CDR3 coding sequence is TGTGCCAGCAGCTTGGGTACTAGCGGGGCCTACGAGCAGTACTTC. It is translated as CASSLGTSGAYEQYF.

Here the CDR3 reads CACSTGGPGQPQHF. DNA of the CDR3: TGTGCCTGCTCGACAGGGGGCCCGGGGCAGCCCCAGCATTTT. This chain uses TRBV30 with TRBJ1-5; TRBD1 matches at 10 bases. J gave up 7 bases and V 6 bases, and 9 bases lay outside the gene matches. From germline, CDR1 is GTSNPN and CDR2 SVGIG (reference sequence). This CDR3 region has 14 residues.

The rearrangement links TRBV24-1 to TRBJ1-4, with D perhaps TRBD1 (6 bases). The CDR3 has 13 residues. Germline V gene data show CDR1 as KGHDR and CDR2 as SFDVKD. With 7 bases removed from V and 5 bases from J, the gap between germline ends came to 10 bases. The CDR3 is CATRDSQNEKLFF. As DNA, the CDR3 is TGTGCCACCAGGGACAGTCAAAATGAAAAACTGTTTTTT.

The gene calls are TRBV19 and TRBJ2-7, with TRBD1 as a possible D gene (5 bases). This CDR3 is built from 14 residues. V lost 1 base and J 2 bases, leaving 9 bases between the germline ends. Per the germline V gene, CDR1 is LNHDA and CDR2 is SQIVND (reference sequence). CDR3 bases: TGTGCCAGTAGTATAGGGGGCGGTGCCTACGAGCAGTACTTC. Protein product: CASSIGGGAYEQYF.

The V gene is TRBV6-5, the J gene TRBJ1-3, with D maybe TRBD1 (5 bases). Germline V gene lookup returns CDR1 MNHEY and CDR2 SVGAGI. The CDR3 spans 15 residues. Trimming shortened V by 8 bases and J by 0 bases, and 14 bases separated the two germline ends. The CDR3 here is CASLGQGYSGNTIYF. CDR3 coding DNA: TGTGCCAGCCTGGGGCAGGGATACTCTGGAAACACCATATATTTT.